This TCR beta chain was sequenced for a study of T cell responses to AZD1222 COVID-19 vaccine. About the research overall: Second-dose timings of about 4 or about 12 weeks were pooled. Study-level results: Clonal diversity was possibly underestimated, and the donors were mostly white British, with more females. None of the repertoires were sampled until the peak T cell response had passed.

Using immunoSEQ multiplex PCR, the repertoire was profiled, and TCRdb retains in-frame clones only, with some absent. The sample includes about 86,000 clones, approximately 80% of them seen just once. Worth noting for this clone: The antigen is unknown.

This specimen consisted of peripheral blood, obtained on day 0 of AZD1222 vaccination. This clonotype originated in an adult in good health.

This chain's CDR3 is CASAIPGPYSGRSYNEQFF. The CDR3 nucleotides are TGTGCCAGCGCAATCCCAGGCCCCTATAGCGGGAGGTCGTACAATGAGCAGTTCTTC. The chain carries TRBV21-1 and TRBJ2-1; the D segment call TRBD2 is taken from the table without a DNA check. TRBV21-1 is classified as a pseudogene. The CDR3 length is 19 residues.